This T cell receptor (beta chain) stems from a study of kidney transplant recipient with SARS-CoV-2 infection. Remarks on this clonotype: A read error may explain this, as a much larger clone is one base away.

TCRdb analysed the reads with MiXCR anew, one entry per CDR3 protein. The table has approximately 250,000 distinct CDR3 sequences, 29% seen once. The TCR comes from a young adult male patient who had COVID-19 and was a kidney transplant recipient. A subset of T cells may come from the graft donor. The starting material was a blood sample, obtained at baseline and around day 120 from a kidney transplant recipient.

CDR3 sequence reads: CASSLQVHGYTF. CDR3 nucleotides: TGTGCCAGCAGTCTCCAGGTGCATGGCTACACCTTC. The chain joins TRBV2 to TRBJ1-2; D is ambiguous. Per the germline V gene, CDR1 is SNHLY and CDR2 is FYNNEI. The CDR3 length is 12 residues. V was shortened by 5 bases and J by 6 bases, with 10 bases between the two germline ends.